The 7 T cell receptor beta chains given below trace back to one sample, sequenced in a study of Tregs in tolerant kidney transplant recipients. Generated by immunoSEQ multiplex PCR, the TCRdb table keeps only in-frame clones and is missing some. The table for this sample gives over 25,000 clones. Sequencing used CD8+ T cells from blood, obtained before the transplant. These receptors were collected from a human donor who received a combined kidney and bone marrow transplant.

As for this clone: The read stops 3 residues short of the end of the CDR3; the missing end is completed from the germline J gene. The V gene is TRBV7-2, the J gene TRBJ1-1; D is unresolved. The V end was cut by 5 bases, the J end by 7 bases, with 8 bases between. This CDR3 spans 11 amino acids. CDR1 and CDR2 (germline): SGHTA, FQGNSA. CDR3 bases read: TGTGCCAGCAGCCCAGGCTTTGAA. Its translation is CASSPGFE. The full-length CDR3 reads as CASSPGFEAFF.

About this clone: The read ends 3 residues early relative to the CDR3; the germline J gene fills the gap. The chain has TRBV2 and TRBJ2-2; possibly TRBD1 for D (5 bases). Germline V gene sequence: CDR1 SNHLY, CDR2 FYNNEI. The CDR3 is made up of 14 amino acids. The V end lost 7 bases, the J end lost 3 bases, and 12 bases lay between the germline ends. The CDR3 spells CASNDSPDTGELFF. The part of the CDR3 DNA that was read is TGTGCCAGCAACGACAGTCCCGACACCGGGGAG.

About this clone itself: With the read ending 3 residues before the CDR3 end, the germline J gene is used to fill in that end. This same CDR3 is encoded by further DNA sequences in the sample. This sequence joins TRBV19 and TRBJ1-1; D remains ambiguous. The CDR3 sequence is 18 residues long. Germline V lookup: CDR1 LNHDA, CDR2 SQIVND (reference sequence). V lost 0 bases and J lost 1, with 18 bases in between. The sequenced CDR3 bases are TGTGCCAGTAGTATAGATCTATTTATTCCTAGAAAGAACACTGAA. This translates into CASSIDLFIPRKNTE. The entire CDR3 protein reads CASSIDLFIPRKNTEAFF.

In the case of this clone: The read ends 3 residues shy of where the CDR3 ends; the end is completed using the germline J gene. V is TRBV13 and J is TRBJ1-1, with 7 bases lining up with TRBD1. With 5 bases clipped from V and 4 bases from J, the junction kept 13 bases outside the gene matches. This CDR3 region has 16 residues. Germline V gene sequence: CDR1 PRHDT, CDR2 FYEKMQ (reference sequence). The CDR3 sequence is CASSPRQGGLATEAFF. Incomplete CDR3 DNA: TGTGCCAGCAGCCCCCGACAGGGCGGACTGGCCACTGAA.

With regard to this clone: The read finishes 3 residues shy of the CDR3 end, and the germline J gene is used to complete it. This rearrangement joins TRBV5-1 to TRBJ2-2, with D possibly matching TRBD2 (5 bases). Germline V gene sequence: CDR1 SGHRS, CDR2 YFSETQ. The CDR3 contains 17 residues. Trimming cost V 4 bases and J 0 bases, with 16 bases left between them. CDR3 in amino acids: CASSADSDSSNTGELFF. The covered CDR3 bases are TGCGCCAGCAGCGCGGACTCGGACTCCTCGAACACCGGGGAG.

Details on this clone: Coverage ceases 3 residues before the CDR3 finishes, and the germline J gene fills in the end. The rearrangement uses TRBV29-1 and TRBJ2-7; no clear D. Germline CDR1 reads SQVTM; CDR2 reads ANQGSEA. V shed 4 bases and J shed 1 base, with 8 bases lying between them. The CDR3 runs 12 residues. CDR3 bases read: TGCAGCGTTGCGACAAATTCCTACGAG. It specifies CSVATNSYE. The full CDR3 is CSVATNSYEQYF.

A remark on this clone: The sequence runs out 3 residues before the end of the CDR3; the remainder is reconstructed from the germline J gene. The gene calls are TRBV7-8 and TRBJ1-2; D is ambiguous. In germline, CDR1 is SGHVS, CDR2 FQNEAQ. V lost 1 base and J lost 6, with 18 bases in between. CDR3 size: 16 residues. The CDR3 DNA, read in part, is TGTGCCAGCAGCTTAGAGGTCCTAGGTACAGCGGATGGC. Amino acids: CASSLEVLGTADG. The complete CDR3 protein is CASSLEVLGTADGYTF.